This T cell receptor beta chain came from a study of blood T cell repertoires in COVID-19 (dated by TCRdb to 2020 to 2021). For the study in its entirety: Collaborator samples came from the United States, Italy and Spain and covered acute and convalescent phases of COVID-19. The prospective study material was composed of cDNA or gDNA derived from T cells, B-cell-depleted T cells, or PBMCs. Subjects who had been exposed to COVID-19, were actively infected with it, or had recovered from it provided the deeply sampled blood TCRbeta repertoires that made up the dataset. The repertoires were released in a freely available public database intended as a resource for research on the immune response to SARS-CoV-2. The samples were drawn from two sources: the first 160 participants of the ongoing ImmuneRACE study, and 950 to 1,500 subjects contributed by 6 global collaborators. Nearly every sample came with metadata listing a de-identified subject ID, COVID-19 status, age in years and sex. HLA class I and class II types, where available, came from metadata supplied by the sample provider rather than from assay-based typing.

The immunoSEQ Assay, a bias-controlled multiplex PCR, was used to amplify TCRbeta CDR3 regions from genomic DNA. The source study handled its data this way. Nucleated cell counts per sample were estimated from amplification of reference gene primers within the assay. Sequence reads were collapsed and filtered to measure the absolute abundance of every unique TCRbeta CDR3 rearrangement. For each sample, productive Simpson clonality was calculated by taking the square root of Simpson's diversity index across productive rearrangements. What TCRdb holds here is the immuneACCESS table cut down to in-frame rearrangements. Part of the clones is not present; checked against another copy, under half of the missing clones reflect an unresolved V gene, and the others are unexplained. Clone size and V and J calls were adopted from that table, with D and trimming inferred from the DNA. This sample lists around 260,000 clones; more than 85% were detected once. The top ten constitute under 3% of the sample.

In Seattle, one collaborating source enrolled patients while the infection was active and tracked those patients longitudinally over the course of disease. The collaborating institutions used their own protocols to collect whole blood in K2EDTA tubes. For TCRbeta analysis, collaborator samples were shipped as frozen whole blood, as isolated PBMCs, or as DNA extracted from either sample type. Summary of the overall study and its limitations: The amount of clinical and demographic metadata varied by source and participant and was provided uncurated.

As to this clone: The target of this receptor is not known. No base quality information exists; no much larger clone differs at one position.

From a lookup of the germline V gene (reference sequence), CDR1 and CDR2 are LNHNV and YYDKDF. From the cysteine through the phenylalanine, the CDR3 covers 13 amino acids. Just the 39-base CDR3 DNA is kept, in frame starting at base 1. The trim is 0 bases for V and 5 bases for J, with a gap of 8 bases between the germline ends. The sequence is built from TRBV15 and TRBJ2-7; the D segment cannot be called with confidence. Source material: peripheral blood. The TCR was taken from a person aged 18-29 years with COVID-19, enrolled during active disease. The nucleotide sequence reads TGTGCCACCAGCAGAGATAGCCGCCACGAGCAGTACTTC. It encodes CATSRDSRHEQYF.